Listed below are T cell receptor beta chains from one sample, sequenced in a study of blood T cell repertoires in COVID-19. TCRdb keeps only in-frame clones here, not all; method: immunoSEQ multiplex PCR. The table records tens of thousands of clones, about 81% of them present only once. The sample comprised peripheral blood. These receptors came from a human donor in a cohort sampled during active COVID-19. Each CDR3 is given with its conserved first and last residue. D genes are given only for firm matches. Clone size is shown for a subset of rows, as once, few, many or a class of expanded clone.

CDR3 length	D gene	V gene	clone size	J gene	CDR3 DNA	CDR3 protein
15	TRBD1	TRBV7-2	NA	TRBJ1-2	TGTGCCAGCAGCACATCCGGGACAGGGGTCACTGGCTACACCTTC	CASSTSGTGVTGYTF
15	TRBD2	TRBV28	NA	TRBJ2-7	TGTGCCAGCAGTTTATCGGCTAGCGGTCACTACGAGCAGTACTTC	CASSLSASGHYEQYF
17	NA	TRBV4-3	NA	TRBJ1-2	TGCGCCAGCAGCCAAGCGTCGTGGGGACAAGCGAACTATGGCTACACCTTC	CASSQASWGQANYGYTF
12	NA	TRBV28	once	TRBJ2-7	TGTGCCAGCAGTTGGAGCTCCTACGAGCAGTACTTC	CASSWSSYEQYF
12	TRBD1	TRBV18	few	TRBJ1-1	TGTGCCAGCTCCTCACAGGGGGCTGAAGCTTTCTTT	CASSSQGAEAFF
15	NA	TRBV18	NA	TRBJ2-6	TGTGCCAGCTCTCGCACTCAATCTGGGGCCAACGTCCTGACTTTC	CASSRTQSGANVLTF
13	NA	TRBV7-9	NA	TRBJ2-5	TGTGCCAGCAGCCGGACAGTTCAAGAGACCCAGTACTTC	CASSRTVQETQYF
15	NA	TRBV27	NA	TRBJ2-3	TGTGCCAGCAGTTCGTTTTTGGACACCACAGATACGCAGTATTTT	CASSSFLDTTDTQYF
15	NA	TRBV13	NA	TRBJ1-6	TGTGCCAGCAGCTTACTTCAGGGTGATAATTCACCCCTCCACTTT	CASSLLQGDNSPLHF
18	TRBD2	TRBV11-3	NA	TRBJ2-5	TGTGCCAGCAGCTCCTCCCGGTCTAGCGGGGGGGGAGGGGAGACCCAGTACTTC	CASSSSRSSGGGGETQYF
16	NA	TRBV7-7	NA	TRBJ2-1	TGTGCCAGCACCCCCCTTCGGGGGAGCTCCTACAATGAGCAGTTCTTC	CASTPLRGSSYNEQFF
15	TRBD1	TRBV13	NA	TRBJ1-2	TGTGCCAGCACCCCCGCGGGACAGGGAGACTATGGCTACACCTTC	CASTPAGQGDYGYTF
13	NA	TRBV12-3/TRBV12-4	few	TRBJ1-2	TGTGCCAGCAGCCCCCTGGACACAGGTGGCTACACCTTC	CASSPLDTGGYTF
13	NA	TRBV15	NA	TRBJ2-3	TGTGCCACCAGCATATCCAGCACAGATACGCAGTATTTT	CATSISSTDTQYF
16	NA	TRBV4-1	NA	TRBJ1-5	TGCGCCAGCAGCCCCCGCCACAGTTATAGCAATCAGCCCCAGCATTTT	CASSPRHSYSNQPQHF
13	TRBD2	TRBV27	NA	TRBJ2-7	TGTGCCAGCAGTTTCTCTAGCGGGACAAAGTGGTACTTC	CASSFSSGTKWYF
13	NA	TRBV27	NA	TRBJ2-7	TGTGCCAGCAGTTGGAGGGACGGCTACGAGCAGTACTTC	CASSWRDGYEQYF
14	TRBD1	TRBV30	NA	TRBJ2-7	TGTGCCTGGAGTGGGGGACAGGGGGCAGGAGAGCAGTACTTC	CAWSGGQGAGEQYF
16	NA	TRBV3-1/TRBV3-2	NA	TRBJ2-4	TGTGCCAGCAGCCAATTGACTCATTTAGCCAAAAACATTCAGTACTTC	CASSQLTHLAKNIQYF
14	NA	TRBV5-1	NA	TRBJ1-2	TGCGCCAGCAGCTTGGATTACAGGGACTATGGCTACACCTTC	CASSLDYRDYGYTF
15	NA	TRBV6-1	NA	TRBJ2-7	TGTGCCAGCAGTGAGGTCTCAGCGTCGTATGACGAGCAGTACTTC	CASSEVSASYDEQYF
14	NA	TRBV5-5	NA	TRBJ2-3	TGTGCCAGCAGCTTTTTTTCTATCACAGATACGCAGTATTTT	CASSFFSITDTQYF
14	NA	TRBV18	NA	TRBJ2-1	TGTGCCAGCTCACCCCGCGGATCCTACAATGAGCAGTTCTTC	CASSPRGSYNEQFF
14	NA	TRBV28	NA	TRBJ1-2	TGTGCCAGCAGTTTCCCAAGGAGGGGGGGTGGCTACACCTTC	CASSFPRRGGGYTF
12	TRBD1	TRBV4-2	NA	TRBJ1-1	TGTGCCATCCTGGACAGGCGGGAGGGAGCTTTCTTT	CAILDRREGAFF
14	TRBD2	TRBV19	NA	TRBJ2-7	TGTGCCAGTAGTACCCGGGGGAGGGTCGGCGAGCAGTACTTC	CASSTRGRVGEQYF
15	NA	TRBV9	NA	TRBJ1-1	TGTGCCAGCAGCGTAGGTGGAGAACGGATCACTGAAGCTTTCTTT	CASSVGGERITEAFF
14	NA	TRBV7-2	NA	TRBJ2-2	TGTGCCAGCAGCTTGGAGGGGCGCACCGGGGAGCTGTTTTTT	CASSLEGRTGELFF
12	TRBD1	TRBV7-2	NA	TRBJ1-2	TGTGCCAGCAGCTTGCAGGGGGGAGGCTACACCTTC	CASSLQGGGYTF
17	NA	TRBV21-1	NA	TRBJ2-3	TGTGCCAGCAGCAATCGAGGCGGGACAGGGGACACAGATACGCAGTATTTT	CASSNRGGTGDTDTQYF
15	TRBD1	TRBV19	NA	TRBJ1-2	TGTGCCAGTAGCCCGGCGACAGGGCAGACTCGGGGCTACACCTTC	CASSPATGQTRGYTF
14	TRBD2	TRBV30	once	TRBJ2-7	TGTGCCTGGAGCGGGGGGTTCAACTCCTACGAGCAGTACTTC	CAWSGGFNSYEQYF
14	NA	TRBV19	NA	TRBJ1-1	TGTGCCAGTAGTATAGTATCGTCGGGCACTGAAGCTTTCTTT	CASSIVSSGTEAFF
15	NA	TRBV15	NA	TRBJ1-4	TGTGCCACCAGCAGCCAACAGGGCATGAATGAAAAACTGTTTTTT	CATSSQQGMNEKLFF
13	NA	TRBV6-2/TRBV6-3	NA	TRBJ1-1	TGTGCCAGCAGTTACAGGGGTCGCACTGAAGCTTTCTTT	CASSYRGRTEAFF
15	TRBD2	TRBV20-1	NA	TRBJ2-7	TGCAGTGCTAGTAGCGGACTAGCGGATTCCTACGAGCAGTACTTC	CSASSGLADSYEQYF
14	NA	TRBV6-5	NA	TRBJ1-1	TGTGCCAGCAGTTACAACACCATGAACACTGAAGCTTTCTTT	CASSYNTMNTEAFF
15	NA	TRBV7-2	NA	TRBJ2-7	TGTGCCAGCAGTCAGGTCCCGGCGGGGTCCTACGAGCAGTACTTC	CASSQVPAGSYEQYF
16	TRBD1	TRBV5-6	NA	TRBJ2-7	TGTGCCAGCAGCTTCCGAGGGGGACAGGGAGGACACGAGCAGTACTTC	CASSFRGGQGGHEQYF
13	NA	TRBV28	once	TRBJ1-1	TGTGCCACCTGGGGCAGCGAGAACACTGAAGCTTTCTTT	CATWGSENTEAFF
17	TRBD2	TRBV4-3	NA	TRBJ2-2	TGCGCCAGCAGCCAAAATCTAGCGGGAGTAAAGACCGGGGAGCTGTTTTTT	CASSQNLAGVKTGELFF
13	TRBD1	TRBV11-2	NA	TRBJ2-1	TGTGCCAGCAGCTGGGGGACAGACAATGAGCAGTTCTTC	CASSWGTDNEQFF